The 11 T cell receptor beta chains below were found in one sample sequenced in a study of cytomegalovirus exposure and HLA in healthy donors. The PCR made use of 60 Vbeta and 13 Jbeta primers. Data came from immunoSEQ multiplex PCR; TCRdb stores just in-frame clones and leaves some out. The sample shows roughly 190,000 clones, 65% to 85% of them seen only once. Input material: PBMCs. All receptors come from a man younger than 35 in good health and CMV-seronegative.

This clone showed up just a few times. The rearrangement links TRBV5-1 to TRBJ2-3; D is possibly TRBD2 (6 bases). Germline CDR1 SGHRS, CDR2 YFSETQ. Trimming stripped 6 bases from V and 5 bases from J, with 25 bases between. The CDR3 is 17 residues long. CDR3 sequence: CASNWGTQGLGGDTQYF. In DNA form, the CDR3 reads TGCGCCAGCAACTGGGGGACCCAGGGACTGGGCGGAGATACGCAGTATTTT.

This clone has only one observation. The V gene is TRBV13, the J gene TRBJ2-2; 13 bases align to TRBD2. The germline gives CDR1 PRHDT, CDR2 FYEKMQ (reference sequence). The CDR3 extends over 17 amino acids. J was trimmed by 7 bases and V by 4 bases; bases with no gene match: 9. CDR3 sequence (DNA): TGTGCCAGCAGCTCCGGACTAGCGGGAGTACAGGGCGGGGAGCTGTTTTTT. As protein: CASSSGLAGVQGGELFF.

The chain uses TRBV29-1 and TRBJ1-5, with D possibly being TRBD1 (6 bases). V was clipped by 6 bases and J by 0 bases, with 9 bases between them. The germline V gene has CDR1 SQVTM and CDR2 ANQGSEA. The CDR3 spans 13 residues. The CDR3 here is CSVQGSSNQPQHF. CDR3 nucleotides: TGCAGCGTGCAGGGGAGTAGCAATCAGCCCCAGCATTTT.

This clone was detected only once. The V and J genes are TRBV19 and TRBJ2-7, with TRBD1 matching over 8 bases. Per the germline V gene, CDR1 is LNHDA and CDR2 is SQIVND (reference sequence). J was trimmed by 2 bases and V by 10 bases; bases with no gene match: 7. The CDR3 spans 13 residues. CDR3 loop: CATSPGQAYEQYF. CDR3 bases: TGTGCCACCTCTCCGGGACAGGCCTACGAGCAGTACTTC.

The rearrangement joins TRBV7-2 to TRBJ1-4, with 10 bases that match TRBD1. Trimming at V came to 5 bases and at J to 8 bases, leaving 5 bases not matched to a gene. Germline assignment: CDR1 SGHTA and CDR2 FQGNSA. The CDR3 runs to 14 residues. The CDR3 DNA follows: TGTGCCAGCAGCCACCGGGACAGGGGAGAAAAACTGTTTTTT. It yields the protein CASSHRDRGEKLFF.

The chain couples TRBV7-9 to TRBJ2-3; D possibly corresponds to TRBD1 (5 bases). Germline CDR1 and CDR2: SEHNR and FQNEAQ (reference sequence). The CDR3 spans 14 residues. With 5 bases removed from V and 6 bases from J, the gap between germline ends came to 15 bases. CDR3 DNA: TGTGCCAGCAGCCCCCAGGGTGGGCCGGATACGCAGTATTTT. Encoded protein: CASSPQGGPDTQYF.

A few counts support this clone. CDR3 DNA sequence: TGTGCCAGCAGCTCATCGACTCTTACCTACGAGCAGTACTTC. It is translated as CASSSSTLTYEQYF. The V and J genes are TRBV7-9 and TRBJ2-7; D is unresolved. Germline-derived CDR1 and CDR2 are SEHNR and FQNEAQ (reference sequence). Trimming shortened V by 4 bases and J by 2 bases, and 12 bases separated the two germline ends. The CDR3 spans 14 residues.

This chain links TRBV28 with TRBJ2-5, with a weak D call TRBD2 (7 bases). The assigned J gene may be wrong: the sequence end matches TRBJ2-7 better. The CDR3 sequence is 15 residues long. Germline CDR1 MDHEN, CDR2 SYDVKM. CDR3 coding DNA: TGTGCCAGCGACCGAGTCGACGGAGGGGGGGACGAGCAGTACTTC. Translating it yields CASDRVDGGGDEQYF.

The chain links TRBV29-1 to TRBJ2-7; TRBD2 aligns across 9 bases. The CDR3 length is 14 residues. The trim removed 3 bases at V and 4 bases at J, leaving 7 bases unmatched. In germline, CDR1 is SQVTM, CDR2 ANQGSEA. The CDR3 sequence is CSVDGSGSEYEQYF. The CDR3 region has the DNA TGCAGCGTTGATGGTAGCGGGAGTGAGTACGAGCAGTACTTC.

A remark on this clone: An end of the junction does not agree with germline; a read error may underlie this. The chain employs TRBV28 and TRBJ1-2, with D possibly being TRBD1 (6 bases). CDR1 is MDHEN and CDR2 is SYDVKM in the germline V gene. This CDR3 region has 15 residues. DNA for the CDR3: TGTGCCAGCCATCACCGGGACATCCCTAACCATGGCTACACCTTC. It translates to CASHHRDIPNHGYTF.

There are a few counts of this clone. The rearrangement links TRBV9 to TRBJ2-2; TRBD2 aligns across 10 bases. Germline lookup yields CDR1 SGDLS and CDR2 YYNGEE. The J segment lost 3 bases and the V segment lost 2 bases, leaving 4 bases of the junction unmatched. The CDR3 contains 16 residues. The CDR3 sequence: CASSVGLAEDTGELFF. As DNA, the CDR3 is TGTGCCAGCAGCGTCGGACTAGCGGAGGACACCGGGGAGCTGTTTTTT.